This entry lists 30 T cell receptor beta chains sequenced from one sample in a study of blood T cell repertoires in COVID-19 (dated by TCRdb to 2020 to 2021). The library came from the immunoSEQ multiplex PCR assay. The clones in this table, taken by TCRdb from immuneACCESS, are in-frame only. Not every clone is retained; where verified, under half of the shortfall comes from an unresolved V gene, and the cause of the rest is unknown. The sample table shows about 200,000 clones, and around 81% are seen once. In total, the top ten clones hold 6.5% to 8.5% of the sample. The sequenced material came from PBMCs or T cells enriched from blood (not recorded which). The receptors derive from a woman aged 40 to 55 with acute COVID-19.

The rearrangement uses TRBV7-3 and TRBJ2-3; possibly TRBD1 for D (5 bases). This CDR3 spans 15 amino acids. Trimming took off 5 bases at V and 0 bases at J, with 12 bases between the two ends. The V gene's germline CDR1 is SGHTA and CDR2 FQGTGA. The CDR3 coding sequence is TGTGCCAGCAGCCCCGACAGAGCTAGCACAGATACGCAGTATTTT. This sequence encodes CASSPDRASTDTQYF. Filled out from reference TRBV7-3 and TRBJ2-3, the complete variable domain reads GAGVSQTPSNKVTEKGKYVELRCDPISGHTALYWYRQSLGQGPEFLIYFQGTGAADDSGLPNDRFFAVRPEGSVSTLKIQRTERGDSAVYLCASSPDRASTDTQYFGPGTRLTVL.

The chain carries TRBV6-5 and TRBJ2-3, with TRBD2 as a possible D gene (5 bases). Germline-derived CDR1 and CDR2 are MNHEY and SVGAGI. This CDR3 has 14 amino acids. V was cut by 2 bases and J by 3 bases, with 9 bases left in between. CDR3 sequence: CASSYARRTDTQYF. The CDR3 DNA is TGTGCCAGCAGTTACGCTAGGAGGACAGATACGCAGTATTTT.

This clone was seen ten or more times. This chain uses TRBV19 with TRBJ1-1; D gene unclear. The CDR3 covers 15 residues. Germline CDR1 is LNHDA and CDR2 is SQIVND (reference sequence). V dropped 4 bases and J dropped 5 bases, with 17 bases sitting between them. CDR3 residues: CASSSISGRPTEAFF. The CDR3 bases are TGTGCCAGTAGTAGTATTTCGGGGAGGCCAACTGAAGCTTTCTTT.

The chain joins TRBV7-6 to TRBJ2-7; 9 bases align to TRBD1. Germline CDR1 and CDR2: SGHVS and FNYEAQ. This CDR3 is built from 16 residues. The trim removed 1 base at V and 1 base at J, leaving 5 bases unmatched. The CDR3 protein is CASSLGGQGSSYEQYF. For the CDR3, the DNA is TGTGCCAGCAGCTTAGGGGGACAGGGAAGTTCCTACGAGCAGTACTTC.

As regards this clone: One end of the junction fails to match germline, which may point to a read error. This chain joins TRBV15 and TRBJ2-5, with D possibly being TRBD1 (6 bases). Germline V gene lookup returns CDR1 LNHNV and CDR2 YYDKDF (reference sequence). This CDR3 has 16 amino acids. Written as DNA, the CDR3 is TGTGCCACCAGCAGAGGGCGCTTACAGGGTCAAGGGACCCAGTACTTC. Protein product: CATSRGRLQGQGTQYF.

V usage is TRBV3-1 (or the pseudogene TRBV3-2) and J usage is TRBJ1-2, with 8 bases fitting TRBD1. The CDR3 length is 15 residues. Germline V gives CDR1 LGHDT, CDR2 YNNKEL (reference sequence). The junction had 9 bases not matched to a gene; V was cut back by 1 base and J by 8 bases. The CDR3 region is CASSQARQGFGGYTF. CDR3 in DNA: TGTGCCAGCAGCCAAGCGAGACAGGGGTTTGGAGGCTACACCTTC.

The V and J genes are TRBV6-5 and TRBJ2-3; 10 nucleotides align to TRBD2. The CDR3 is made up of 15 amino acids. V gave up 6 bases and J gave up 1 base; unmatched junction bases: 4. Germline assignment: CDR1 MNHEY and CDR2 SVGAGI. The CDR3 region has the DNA TGTGCCAGCAGGGACACTAGCGGGGGCACAGATACGCAGTATTTT. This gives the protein CASRDTSGGTDTQYF.

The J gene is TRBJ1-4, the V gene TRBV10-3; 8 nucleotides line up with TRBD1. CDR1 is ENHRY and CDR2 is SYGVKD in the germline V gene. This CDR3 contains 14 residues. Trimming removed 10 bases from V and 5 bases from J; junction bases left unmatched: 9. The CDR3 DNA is TGTGCCACCCAGGGGACAGGCTCCAATGAAAAACTGTTTTTT. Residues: CATQGTGSNEKLFF.

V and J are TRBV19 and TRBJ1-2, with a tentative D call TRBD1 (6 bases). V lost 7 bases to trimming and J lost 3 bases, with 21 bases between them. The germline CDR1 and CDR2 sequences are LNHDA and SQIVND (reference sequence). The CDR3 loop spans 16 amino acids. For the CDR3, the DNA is TGTGCCAGTACCAACCCCTGGCAGGGGCCCGACTATGGCTACACCTTC. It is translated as CASTNPWQGPDYGYTF.

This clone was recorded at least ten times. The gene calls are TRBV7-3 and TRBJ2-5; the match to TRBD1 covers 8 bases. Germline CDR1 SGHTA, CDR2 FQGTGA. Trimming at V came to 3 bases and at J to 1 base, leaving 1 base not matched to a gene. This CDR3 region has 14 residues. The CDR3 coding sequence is TGTGCCAGCAGCTTCACAGGGGGCCAAGAGACCCAGTACTTC. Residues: CASSFTGGQETQYF.

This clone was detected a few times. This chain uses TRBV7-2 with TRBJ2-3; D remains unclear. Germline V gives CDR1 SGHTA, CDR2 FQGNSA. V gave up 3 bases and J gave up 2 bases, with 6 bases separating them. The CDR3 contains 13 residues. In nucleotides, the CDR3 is TGTGCCAGCAGCTTCCTCTACACAGATACGCAGTATTTT. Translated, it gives CASSFLYTDTQYF.

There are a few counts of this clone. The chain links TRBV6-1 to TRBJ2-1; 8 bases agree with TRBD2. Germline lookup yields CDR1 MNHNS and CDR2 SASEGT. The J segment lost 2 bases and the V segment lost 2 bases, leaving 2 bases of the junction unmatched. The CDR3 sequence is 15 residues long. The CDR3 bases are TGTGCCAGCAGTGAAACCGGGGGGGCCTACAATGAGCAGTTCTTC. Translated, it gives CASSETGGAYNEQFF.

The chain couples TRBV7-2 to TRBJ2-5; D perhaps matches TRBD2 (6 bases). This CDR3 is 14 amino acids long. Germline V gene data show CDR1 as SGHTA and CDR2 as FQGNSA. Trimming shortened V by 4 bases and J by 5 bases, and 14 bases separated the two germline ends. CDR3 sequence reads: CASSSGTRGETQYF. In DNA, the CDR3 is TGTGCCAGCAGCTCTGGGACCCGGGGGGAGACCCAGTACTTC.

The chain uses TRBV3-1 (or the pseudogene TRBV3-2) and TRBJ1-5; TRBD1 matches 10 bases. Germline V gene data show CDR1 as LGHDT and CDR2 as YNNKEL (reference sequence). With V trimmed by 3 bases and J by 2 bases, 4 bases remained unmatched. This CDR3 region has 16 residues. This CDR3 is CASSQVGTGGNQPQHF. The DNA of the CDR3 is TGTGCCAGCAGCCAGGTCGGGACAGGGGGCAATCAGCCCCAGCATTTT.

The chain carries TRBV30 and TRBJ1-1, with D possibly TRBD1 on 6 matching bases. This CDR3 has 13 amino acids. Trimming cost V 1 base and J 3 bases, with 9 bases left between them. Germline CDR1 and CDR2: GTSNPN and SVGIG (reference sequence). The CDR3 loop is CAWSDAGDTEAFF. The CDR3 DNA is TGTGCCTGGAGTGACGCAGGGGACACTGAAGCTTTCTTT.

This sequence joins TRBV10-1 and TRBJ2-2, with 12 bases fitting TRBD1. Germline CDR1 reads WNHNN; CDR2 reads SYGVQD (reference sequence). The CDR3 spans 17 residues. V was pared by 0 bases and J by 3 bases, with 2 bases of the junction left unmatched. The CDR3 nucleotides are TGCGCCAGCAGTGAGTCGGGACAGGGGGCCCACACCGGGGAGCTGTTTTTT. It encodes CASSESGQGAHTGELFF.

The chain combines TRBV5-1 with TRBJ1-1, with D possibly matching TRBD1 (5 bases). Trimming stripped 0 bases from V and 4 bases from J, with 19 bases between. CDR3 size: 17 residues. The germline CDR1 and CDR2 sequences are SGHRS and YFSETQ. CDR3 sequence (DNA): TGCGCCAGCAGCTTGGTAAGTGGCCCAGGGATGAGCACTGAAGCTTTCTTT. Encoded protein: CASSLVSGPGMSTEAFF. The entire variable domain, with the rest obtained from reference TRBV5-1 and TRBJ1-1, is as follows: KAGVTQTPRYLIKTRGQQVTLSCSPISGHRSVSWYQQTPGQGLQFLFEYFSETQRNKGNFPGRFSGRQFSNSRSEMNVSTLELGDSALYLCASSLVSGPGMSTEAFFGQGTRLTVV.

The chain's CDR3 is CASSPGRDYNEQFF. In nucleotides, the CDR3 is TGTGCCAGCAGCCCGGGGAGGGACTACAATGAGCAGTTCTTC. This chain joins TRBV3-1 (or the pseudogene TRBV3-2) and TRBJ2-1, with TRBD2 matching over 7 bases. This CDR3 has 14 residues. With V trimmed by 4 bases and J by 3 bases, 3 bases remained unmatched. Germline V CDR1 and CDR2: LGHDT, YNNKEL (reference sequence).

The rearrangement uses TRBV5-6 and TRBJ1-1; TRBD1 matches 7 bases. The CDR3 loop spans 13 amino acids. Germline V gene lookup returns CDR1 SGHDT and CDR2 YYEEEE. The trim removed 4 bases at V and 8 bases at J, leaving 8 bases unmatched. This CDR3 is CASSPRTGLEAFF. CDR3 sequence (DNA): TGTGCCAGCAGCCCGCGGACAGGACTCGAAGCTTTCTTT.

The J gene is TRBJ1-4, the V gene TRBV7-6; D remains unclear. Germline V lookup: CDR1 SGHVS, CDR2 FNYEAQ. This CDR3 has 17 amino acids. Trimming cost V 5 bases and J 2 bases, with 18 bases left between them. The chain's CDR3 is CASSPLGPSGTNEKLFF. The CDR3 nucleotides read TGTGCCAGCAGCCCCCTGGGCCCCTCTGGGACTAATGAAAAACTGTTTTTT.

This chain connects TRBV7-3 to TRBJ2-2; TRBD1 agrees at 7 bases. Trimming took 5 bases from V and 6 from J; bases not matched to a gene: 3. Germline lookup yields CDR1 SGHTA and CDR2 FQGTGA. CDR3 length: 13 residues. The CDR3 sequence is CASSPQGAGELFF. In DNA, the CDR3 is TGTGCCAGCAGCCCGCAGGGGGCCGGGGAGCTGTTTTTT.

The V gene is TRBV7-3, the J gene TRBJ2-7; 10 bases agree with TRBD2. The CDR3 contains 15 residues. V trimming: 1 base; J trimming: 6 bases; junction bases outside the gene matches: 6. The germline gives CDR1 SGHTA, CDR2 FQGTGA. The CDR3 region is CASSLSLAGVGEQYF. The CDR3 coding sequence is TGTGCCAGCAGCTTAAGCCTAGCGGGAGTGGGCGAGCAGTACTTC.

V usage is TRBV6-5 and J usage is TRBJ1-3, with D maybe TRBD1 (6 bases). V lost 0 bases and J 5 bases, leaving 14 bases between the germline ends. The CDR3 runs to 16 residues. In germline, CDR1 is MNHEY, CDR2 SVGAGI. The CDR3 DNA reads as TGTGCCAGCAGTTACTCGACACAGGGTATACGAAACACCATATATTTT. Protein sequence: CASSYSTQGIRNTIYF.

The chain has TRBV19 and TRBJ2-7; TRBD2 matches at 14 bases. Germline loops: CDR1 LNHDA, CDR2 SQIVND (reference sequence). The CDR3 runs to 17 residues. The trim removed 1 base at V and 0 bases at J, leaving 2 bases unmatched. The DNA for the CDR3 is TGTGCCAGTAGTATAGGGGGACTAGCGGGGGACTCCTACGAGCAGTACTTC. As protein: CASSIGGLAGDSYEQYF.

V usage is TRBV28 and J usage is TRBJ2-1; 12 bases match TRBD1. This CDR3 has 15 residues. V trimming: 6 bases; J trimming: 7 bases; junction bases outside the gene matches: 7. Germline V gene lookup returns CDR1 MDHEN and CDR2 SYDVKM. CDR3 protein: CASRWDRGLGNEQFF. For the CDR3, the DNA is TGTGCCAGCAGATGGGACAGGGGGCTGGGGAATGAGCAGTTCTTC. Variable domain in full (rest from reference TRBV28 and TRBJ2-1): DVKVTQSSRYLVKRTGEKVFLECVQDMDHENMFWYRQDPGLGLRLIYFSYDVKMKEKGDIPEGYSVSREKKERFSLILESASTNQTSMYLCASRWDRGLGNEQFFGPGTRLTVL.

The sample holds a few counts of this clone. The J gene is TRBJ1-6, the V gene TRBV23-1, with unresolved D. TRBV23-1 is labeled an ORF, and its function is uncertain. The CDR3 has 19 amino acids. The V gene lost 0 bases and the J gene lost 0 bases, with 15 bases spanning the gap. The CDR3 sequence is CASSQSYGNRISYNSPLHF. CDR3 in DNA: TGCGCCAGCAGTCAATCGTATGGCAACAGAATCTCCTATAATTCACCCCTCCACTTT.

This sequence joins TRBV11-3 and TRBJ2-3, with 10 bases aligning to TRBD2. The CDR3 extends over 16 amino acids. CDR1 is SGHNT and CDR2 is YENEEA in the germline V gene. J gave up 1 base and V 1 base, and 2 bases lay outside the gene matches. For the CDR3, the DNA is TGTGCCAGCAGCTTAGGGACTAGCGGACGCACAGATACGCAGTATTTT. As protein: CASSLGTSGRTDTQYF. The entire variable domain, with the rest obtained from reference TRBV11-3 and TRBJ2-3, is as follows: EAGVVQSPRYKIIEKKQPVAFWCNPISGHNTLYWYLQNLGQGPELLIRYENEEAVDDSQLPKDRFSAERLKGVDSTLKIQPAELGDSAVYLCASSLGTSGRTDTQYFGPGTRLTVL.

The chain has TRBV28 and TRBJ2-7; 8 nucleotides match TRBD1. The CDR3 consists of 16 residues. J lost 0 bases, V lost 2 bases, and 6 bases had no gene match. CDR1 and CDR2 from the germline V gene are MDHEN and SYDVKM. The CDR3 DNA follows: TGTGCCAGCAGTTTACTAGTGGACAGGGACTCCTACGAGCAGTACTTC. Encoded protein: CASSLLVDRDSYEQYF. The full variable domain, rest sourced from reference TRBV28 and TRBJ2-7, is DVKVTQSSRYLVKRTGEKVFLECVQDMDHENMFWYRQDPGLGLRLIYFSYDVKMKEKGDIPEGYSVSREKKERFSLILESASTNQTSMYLCASSLLVDRDSYEQYFGPGTRLTVT.

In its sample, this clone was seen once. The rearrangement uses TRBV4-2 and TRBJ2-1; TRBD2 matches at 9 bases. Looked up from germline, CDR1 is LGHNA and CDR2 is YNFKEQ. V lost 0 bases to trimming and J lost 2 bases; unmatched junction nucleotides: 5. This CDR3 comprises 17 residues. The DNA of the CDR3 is TGTGCCAGCAGCCAAGAGGTAGCGGGGGCTACCTACAATGAGCAGTTCTTC. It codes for CASSQEVAGATYNEQFF.

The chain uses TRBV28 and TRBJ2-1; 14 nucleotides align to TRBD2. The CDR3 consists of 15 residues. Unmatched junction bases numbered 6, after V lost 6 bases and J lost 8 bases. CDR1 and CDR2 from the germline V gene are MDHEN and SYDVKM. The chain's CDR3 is CASRRTSGRIHEQFF. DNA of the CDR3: TGTGCCAGCAGGCGGACTAGCGGGAGGATTCATGAGCAGTTCTTC. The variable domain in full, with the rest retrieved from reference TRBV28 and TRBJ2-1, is DVKVTQSSRYLVKRTGEKVFLECVQDMDHENMFWYRQDPGLGLRLIYFSYDVKMKEKGDIPEGYSVSREKKERFSLILESASTNQTSMYLCASRRTSGRIHEQFFGPGTRLTVL.